This T cell receptor (beta chain) is drawn from a study of blood T cell repertoires in COVID-19. TCRdb's copy holds only in-frame clones and misses some; the assay was immunoSEQ multiplex PCR. This table has some 75,000 clones, 90% appearing once. The CDR3 contains 14 residues. Germline-derived CDR1 and CDR2 are MNHNS and SASEGT. The V and J ends lost 2 bases and 4 bases respectively, with 9 bases between them. The sequencing input was peripheral blood. The chain employs TRBV6-1 and TRBJ1-3; weak D call: TRBD1 (6 bases). This clonotype was obtained from a human donor in a cohort sampled during active COVID-19. CDR3 nucleotides: TGTGCCAGCAGTGAACACAGGGACGGAAACACCATATATTTT. Translated, it gives CASSEHRDGNTIYF.